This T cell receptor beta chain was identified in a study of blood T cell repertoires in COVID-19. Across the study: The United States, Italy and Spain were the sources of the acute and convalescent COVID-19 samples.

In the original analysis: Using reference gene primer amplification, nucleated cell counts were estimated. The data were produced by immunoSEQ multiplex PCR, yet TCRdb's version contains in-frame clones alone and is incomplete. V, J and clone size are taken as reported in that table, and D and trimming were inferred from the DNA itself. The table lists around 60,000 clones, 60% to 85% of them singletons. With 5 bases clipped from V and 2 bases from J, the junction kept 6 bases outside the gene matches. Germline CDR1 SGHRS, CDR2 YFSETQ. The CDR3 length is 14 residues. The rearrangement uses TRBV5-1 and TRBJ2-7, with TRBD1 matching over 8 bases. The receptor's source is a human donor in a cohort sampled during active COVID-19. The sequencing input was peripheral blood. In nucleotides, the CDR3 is TGCGCCAGCAGTCCGGACAGGGTCCCCTACGAGCAGTACTTC. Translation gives CASSPDRVPYEQYF.